The entry that follows covers one T cell receptor (beta chain) sequence. The sample is drawn from a study of CD8 T cells in Susac syndrome. CDR3 length: 14 residues. The V end lost 3 bases, the J end lost 0 bases, and 10 bases lay between the germline ends. The germline gives CDR1 SGHKS, CDR2 YYEKEE (reference sequence). With random hexamers, about 0.45 to 1 ug RNA was reverse transcribed. Across 54 Vbeta and 13 Jbeta, TCR beta CDR3 was amplified with immunoSEQ multiplex PCR. TCRdb passed the immunoSEQ multiplex PCR reads through MiXCR, listing each CDR3 protein once. The sample records about 430,000 distinct CDR3 sequences, more than 80% being singletons. CD8+ and CD4+ T cells from blood underwent TCR beta sequencing, which was carried out in a high-throughput format. The patients serving as multiple sclerosis controls were treatment-naive. They had stable or active relapsing-remitting disease and fulfilled revised McDonald criteria.

This receptor was obtained from a human donor with multiple sclerosis. The rearrangement uses TRBV5-5 and TRBJ2-7; tentatively, D is TRBD1 (6 bases). Sequencing was carried out using CD8+ T cells from PBMCs. The CDR3, as DNA: TGTGCCAGCAGCTACCTACAGGGCTCCTACGAGCAGTACTTC. This codes for CASSYLQGSYEQYF.